The present T cell receptor (beta chain) was sequenced within a study of T cell responses to AZD1222 COVID-19 vaccine. The CDR3 consists of 16 residues. The junction had 9 bases not matched to a gene; V was cut back by 3 bases and J by 4 bases. CDR1 is LNHDA and CDR2 is SQIVND in the germline V gene (reference sequence). Study findings and constraints: Donors were largely white British and mainly female; clonal diversity was possibly underestimated.

Data came from immunoSEQ multiplex PCR; TCRdb stores just in-frame clones and leaves some out. The sample has some 140,000 clones, roughly 82% seen once. Comments on this clone: Its antigen is unknown.

Sequencing was performed on peripheral blood, taken on day 0 of AZD1222 vaccination. The chain recombines TRBV19 with TRBJ1-5; 7 bases align to TRBD1. This receptor was identified in an adult in good health. CDR3 DNA: TGTGCCAGTAGTATGACACAGGGGCGACGGAATCAGCCCCAGCATTTT. This sequence encodes CASSMTQGRRNQPQHF.